This record concerns one T cell receptor (beta chain) sequence. Its antigen is not known. These data belong to a study of OX40 agonist ivuxolimab in advanced cancers. Study-wide context: Prior therapy, whether anti-PD-1, anti-PD-L1 or anti-CTLA-4, was allowed, and 40% had some. Broader study findings: Specificity for antigen went undetermined in the expanded peripheral T cells.

Assay: immunoSEQ multiplex PCR; the TCRdb copy retains only in-frame clones and omits some. The sample shows approximately 11,000 clones, about three quarters of them seen only once. After removal of 6 bases from V and 8 bases from J, the junction contained 14 bases not matched to a gene. The CDR3 length is 16 residues. Germline-derived CDR1 and CDR2 are SEHNR and FQNEAQ (reference sequence). This sample comprised CD4+ or CD8+ T cells sorted from blood, obtained in a trial of the OX40 agonist ivuxolimab. This receptor was obtained from an adult with an advanced solid tumor such as melanoma, head and neck, liver or kidney cancer. The V call is TRBV7-9, the J call TRBJ2-4, with 9 bases aligning to TRBD1. The chain's CDR3 is CASSAVFRDREHIQYF. For the CDR3, the DNA is TGTGCCAGCAGTGCGGTGTTCCGGGACAGGGAGCACATTCAGTACTTC.